This is a list of T cell receptor beta chains from one sample in a study of shared clonotypes between healthy human individuals. The repertoire was sequenced with immunoSEQ multiplex PCR; TCRdb's copy has only in-frame clones and lacks some. This table has around 1.5 million clones, 95% to 99% appearing once. Sequencing was carried out using naive CD4+ T cells sorted from blood. These receptors all come from a man younger than 40 in good health. Each CDR3 is given with its conserved first and last residue. D genes are given only for firm matches. Not all rows give a size; the values are once, few, many and, for expanded clones, a class.

J,D,size,V,CDR3,DNA
TRBJ2-7,.,.,TRBV10-3,CAISESGDEQYF,TGTGCCATCAGTGAGTCTGGGGACGAGCAGTACTTC
TRBJ2-1,TRBD2,.,TRBV18,CASSSKTSGRAVEQFF,TGTGCCAGCTCATCTAAGACTAGCGGGAGGGCCGTTGAGCAGTTCTTC
TRBJ1-5,.,.,TRBV10-3,CAISAAGSNQPQHF,TGTGCCATCAGTGCGGCTGGCAGTAATCAGCCCCAGCATTTT
TRBJ1-2,.,.,TRBV20-1,CSAPERAGYTF,TGCAGTGCGCCCGAGAGGGCTGGCTACACCTTC
TRBJ1-1,TRBD1,.,TRBV6-1,CASSWDRGGTEAFF,TGTGCCAGCAGCTGGGACAGGGGAGGCACTGAAGCTTTCTTT
TRBJ1-2,.,once,TRBV29-1,CSVAGTPGGGYTF,TGCAGCGTGGCCGGGACACCCGGTGGGGGCTACACCTTC
TRBJ2-7,.,once,TRBV9,CASSTGTSYEQYF,TGTGCCAGCAGCACCGGGACTTCCTACGAGCAGTACTTC
TRBJ2-2,TRBD2,.,TRBV2,CATAGASGRALTGELFF,TGTGCCACCGCAGGTGCTAGCGGGAGAGCACTCACCGGGGAGCTGTTTTTT
TRBJ2-5,.,.,TRBV7-2,CASSWLETQYF,TGTGCCAGCAGCTGGTTAGAGACCCAGTACTTC
TRBJ2-6,.,.,TRBV5-8,CASSIGGANVLTF,TGTGCCAGCAGCATAGGTGGGGCCAACGTCCTGACTTTC
TRBJ1-3,.,.,TRBV5-1,CASSSGLVSLSSGNTIYF,TGCGCCAGCAGCTCGGGACTCGTCAGCTTAAGCTCTGGAAACACCATATATTTT
TRBJ2-1,.,.,TRBV7-3,CASSLIGRRDVGSERLGEQFF,TGTGCCAGCAGCTTAATCGGTCGACGGGATGTCGGCTCGGAGCGGCTTGGTGAGCAGTTCTTC
TRBJ1-1,.,.,TRBV6-1,CASSEVGRGLGEAFF,TGTGCCAGCAGTGAGGTGGGCAGGGGACTCGGTGAAGCTTTCTTT
TRBJ1-2,TRBD1,.,TRBV28,CASSSGQRRTSF,TGTGCCAGCAGTTCGGGACAGCGAAGGACCTCTTTC
TRBJ2-5,.,.,TRBV6-5,CASRNFQETQYF,TGTGCCAGCAGGAACTTTCAAGAGACCCAGTACTTC
TRBJ2-7,.,.,TRBV5-1,CASGPGSSYEQYF,TGCGCCAGCGGACCGGGGAGTTCCTACGAGCAGTACTTC
TRBJ1-3,.,.,TRBV5-1,CASSPRGGSGNTIYF,TGCGCCAGCAGCCCTAGGGGAGGCTCTGGAAACACCATATATTTT
TRBJ2-3,.,.,TRBV29-1,CSVEDLTDTQYF,TGCAGCGTTGAAGATCTTACAGATACGCAGTATTTT
TRBJ1-5,TRBD1,.,TRBV29-1,CSVGGRTGPTDF,TGCAGCGTTGGGGGGAGGACAGGGCCCACGGATTTT
TRBJ1-4,TRBD1,.,TRBV4-2,CASSKEGQGDEKLFF,TGTGCCAGCAGCAAAGAAGGACAGGGAGATGAAAAACTGTTTTTT
TRBJ1-4,.,.,TRBV29-1,CSAEDGREKLFF,TGCAGCGCGGAGGACGGGCGTGAAAAACTGTTTTTT
TRBJ2-1,.,.,TRBV10-3,CAIEGSRHEQFF,TGTGCCATCGAGGGTAGCCGTCATGAGCAGTTCTTC
TRBJ1-3,.,.,TRBV5-5,CASSPEASGTIYF,TGTGCCAGCAGTCCCGAAGCTAGTGGCACCATATATTTT
TRBJ1-2,TRBD1,.,TRBV5-8,CASSQNWGQDVYGYTF,TGTGCCAGCAGCCAAAATTGGGGACAGGACGTCTATGGCTACACCTTC
TRBJ2-7,.,.,TRBV5-4,CASSLRDHYEQYF,TGTGCCAGCAGCCTCCGGGACCACTACGAGCAGTACTTC
TRBJ2-1,TRBD1,.,TRBV6-5,CASTRTGLSYNEQFF,TGTGCCAGCACCCGGACAGGACTCTCCTACAATGAGCAGTTCTTC
TRBJ2-7,.,.,TRBV30,CAWSVRRTGAYEQYF,TGTGCCTGGAGTGTACGTAGGACTGGGGCCTACGAGCAGTACTTC
TRBJ1-5,TRBD1,.,TRBV6-5,CASSAAGGHQPQHF,TGTGCCAGCAGCGCCGCAGGGGGTCATCAGCCCCAGCATTTT
TRBJ2-3,TRBD2,.,TRBV2,CASSEAPGLAGGRGDTQYF,TGTGCCAGCAGTGAAGCGCCGGGACTAGCGGGAGGCCGGGGGGATACGCAGTATTTT
TRBJ2-5,.,.,TRBV30,CAWSIPVGYQETQYF,TGTGCCTGGAGTATCCCTGTCGGTTACCAAGAGACCCAGTACTTC
TRBJ2-5,TRBD2,.,TRBV11-3,CASSSSGSPGETQYF,TGTGCCAGCAGCTCTAGCGGGAGCCCGGGAGAGACCCAGTACTTC
TRBJ2-1,TRBD1,.,TRBV7-3,CASSLGTGWSYNEQFF,TGTGCCAGCAGCTTAGGGACAGGGTGGTCCTACAATGAGCAGTTCTTC
TRBJ2-4,TRBD2,.,TRBV5-5,CASSSGGGGITAKNIQYF,TGTGCCAGCAGCTCAGGCGGCGGGGGTATTACAGCCAAAAACATTCAGTACTTC
TRBJ2-1,TRBD2,once,TRBV5-5,CASSSGTSGFNEQFF,TGTGCCAGCAGCTCCGGGACTAGCGGGTTTAATGAGCAGTTCTTC
TRBJ1-5,.,.,TRBV5-4,CASSFGGQSNQPQHF,TGTGCCAGCAGCTTTGGTGGACAAAGCAATCAGCCCCAGCATTTT
TRBJ1-2,.,.,TRBV5-4,CASSPTTGDNYGYTF,TGTGCCAGCAGCCCTACTACAGGAGACAACTATGGCTACACCTTC
TRBJ1-4,TRBD1,.,TRBV7-8,CASSRPGQSNEKLFF,TGTGCCAGCAGCAGACCGGGACAGTCAAATGAAAAACTGTTTTTT
TRBJ2-7,.,.,TRBV27,CASSLFSVALGEYEQYF,TGTGCCAGCAGTTTATTTTCGGTTGCCCTAGGGGAATACGAGCAGTACTTC
TRBJ2-7,.,.,TRBV19,CASSIKGVSSYEQYF,TGTGCCAGTAGTATAAAGGGGGTAAGCTCCTACGAGCAGTACTTC
TRBJ2-3,.,.,TRBV27,CASRSSYPLDTQYF,TGTGCCAGCAGGAGTTCTTACCCCCTGGATACGCAGTATTTT
TRBJ2-2,TRBD1,.,TRBV2,CATSLGQGAGELFF,TGTGCCACCTCCCTGGGACAGGGGGCCGGGGAGCTGTTTTTT
TRBJ2-7,.,.,TRBV5-1,CASSLRRDHEQYF,TGCGCCAGCAGCTTGAGGCGGGACCACGAGCAGTACTTC
TRBJ1-5,.,.,TRBV9,CASSVGSNGTQLTDQPQHF,TGTGCCAGCAGCGTAGGGTCTAACGGGACCCAACTGACCGATCAGCCCCAGCATTTT
TRBJ2-3,.,.,TRBV10-1,CASSESSRDTQYF,TGCGCCAGCAGTGAGTCTAGCAGAGATACGCAGTATTTT
TRBJ2-1,.,.,TRBV14,CASSQVLGPYNEQFF,TGTGCCAGCAGCCAAGTATTAGGTCCCTACAATGAGCAGTTCTTC
TRBJ2-6,.,.,TRBV5-6,CASRRGSGANVLTF,TGTGCCAGCAGGAGGGGTTCTGGGGCCAACGTCCTGACTTTC
TRBJ2-7,.,.,TRBV28,CATSSYEQYF,TGTGCCACCTCGTCCTACGAGCAGTACTTC
TRBJ1-2,TRBD1,.,TRBV10-3,CAISEDLTGGYGYTF,TGTGCCATCAGTGAGGACCTGACAGGGGGTTATGGCTACACCTTC
TRBJ2-7,.,.,TRBV6-6,CASSPPLAQMTYEQYF,TGTGCCAGCAGCCCCCCCCTAGCGCAAATGACCTACGAGCAGTACTTC
TRBJ1-4,TRBD1,.,TRBV11-2,CASSLDAGGTVRGEKLFF,TGTGCCAGCAGCTTAGACGCAGGGGGTACGGTACGAGGGGAAAAACTGTTTTTT
TRBJ2-1,.,.,TRBV7-2,CASSLAQANNEQFF,TGTGCCAGCAGCTTAGCACAGGCGAACAATGAGCAGTTCTTC
TRBJ1-1,.,.,TRBV27,CASRERDNNLLNTEAFF,TGTGCCAGCAGGGAACGGGACAACAACCTGCTGAACACTGAAGCTTTCTTT
TRBJ2-5,.,once,TRBV30,CAWSVFLKETQYF,TGTGCCTGGAGTGTGTTTCTTAAAGAGACCCAGTACTTC
TRBJ2-2,.,.,TRBV7-2,CASSLYRGGSTGELFF,TGTGCCAGCAGCTTGTACCGAGGGGGGTCCACCGGGGAGCTGTTTTTT
TRBJ2-7,TRBD1,.,TRBV7-9,CASTQGDNSYEQYF,TGTGCCAGTACGCAGGGGGACAACTCCTACGAGCAGTACTTC
TRBJ2-3,TRBD1,.,TRBV11-1,CASSLIEGAGGTDTQYF,TGTGCCAGCAGCTTAATAGAGGGGGCAGGTGGCACAGATACGCAGTATTTT
TRBJ2-5,TRBD2,.,TRBV10-3,CATRTSGRAVTETQYF,TGTGCCACCCGGACTAGCGGGAGGGCCGTGACCGAGACCCAGTACTTC
TRBJ1-5,.,.,TRBV30,CAWSVGIGQPQHF,TGTGCCTGGAGTGTAGGGATAGGTCAGCCCCAGCATTTT